These 13 T cell receptor beta chains were all obtained from the same sample, sequenced in a study of blood T cell repertoires in COVID-19. Sequenced by immunoSEQ multiplex PCR; TCRdb stores in-frame clones only, minus some. This repertoire shows around 200,000 clones, around 88% found once; its top ten account for about 5.6%. Sequencing was carried out using PBMCs or T cells enriched from blood (not recorded which). The receptors were sampled from a man aged 35 to 55 with acute COVID-19.

As concerns this clone: Other DNA sequences in this specimen translate into the identical CDR3. This sequence joins TRBV18 and TRBJ1-5, with 9 bases that match TRBD1. V gave up 3 bases and J gave up 2 bases; unmatched junction bases: 2. This CDR3 is 15 amino acids long. Looked up from germline, CDR1 is KGHSH and CDR2 is LQKENI. The CDR3 spells CASSPDRGGNQPQHF. As DNA, the CDR3 is TGTGCCAGCTCACCGGACAGGGGAGGCAATCAGCCCCAGCATTTT.

This clone came up a few times. This chain joins TRBV28 and TRBJ2-1, with D possibly being TRBD2 (5 bases). Germline-derived CDR1 and CDR2 are MDHEN and SYDVKM. The CDR3 is 13 amino acids. Deletions cut 2 bases from V and 4 bases from J, with 6 bases between. The CDR3 DNA follows: TGTGCCAGCAGTTTACGGGGATACAATGAGCAGTTCTTC. Translation: CASSLRGYNEQFF. The variable domain in full, with the rest retrieved from reference TRBV28 and TRBJ2-1, is DVKVTQSSRYLVKRTGEKVFLECVQDMDHENMFWYRQDPGLGLRLIYFSYDVKMKEKGDIPEGYSVSREKKERFSLILESASTNQTSMYLCASSLRGYNEQFFGPGTRLTVL.

CDR3 loop: CASSSGAGELFF. The CDR3 bases are TGTGCCAGCAGTTCCGGGGCCGGGGAGCTGTTTTTT. The chain is built from TRBV27 and TRBJ2-2, with D possibly matching TRBD2 (5 bases). Per germline, CDR1 MNHEY and CDR2 SMNVEV (reference sequence). V gave up 4 bases and J gave up 6 bases, with 6 bases separating them. This CDR3 is 12 amino acids long.

The chain is built from TRBV5-1 and TRBJ1-1; D remains ambiguous. Germline assignment: CDR1 SGHRS and CDR2 YFSETQ. V dropped 4 bases and J dropped 0 bases, with 16 bases sitting between them. This CDR3 contains 16 residues. CDR3 nucleotide sequence: TGCGCCAGCAGCAACGACGGGGAAGATATGAACACTGAAGCTTTCTTT. Translated: CASSNDGEDMNTEAFF.

The chain is built from TRBV5-1 and TRBJ1-1; D uncertain. The CDR3 loop spans 15 amino acids. CDR1 is SGHRS and CDR2 is YFSETQ in the germline V gene. V was clipped by 2 bases and J by 0 bases, with 11 bases between them. The CDR3 nucleotides read TGCGCCAGCAGCTTTTCTAGCCAAATGAACACTGAAGCTTTCTTT. Its protein is CASSFSSQMNTEAFF. Supplemented by reference TRBV5-1 and TRBJ1-1, the full variable domain reads KAGVTQTPRYLIKTRGQQVTLSCSPISGHRSVSWYQQTPGQGLQFLFEYFSETQRNKGNFPGRFSGRQFSNSRSEMNVSTLELGDSALYLCASSFSSQMNTEAFFGQGTRLTVV.

The chain uses TRBV18 and TRBJ2-1, with 9 nucleotides matching TRBD1. The V segment lost 7 bases and the J segment 2 bases; nucleotides outside the gene matches: 9. CDR3 length: 16 amino acids. Germline values: CDR1 KGHSH, CDR2 LQKENI. This chain's CDR3 is CASFGTGTRTYNEQFF. The CDR3 coding sequence is TGTGCCAGCTTCGGGACAGGGACCAGAACCTACAATGAGCAGTTCTTC.

This clone was seen only once. The rearrangement links TRBV7-2 to TRBJ2-5; D not certain. Per germline, CDR1 SGHTA and CDR2 FQGNSA. The V end lost 0 bases, the J end lost 4 bases, and 9 bases lay between the germline ends. This CDR3 contains 14 residues. In DNA form, the CDR3 reads TGTGCCAGCAGCTTAGCGGCGGCCCTAGAGACCCAGTACTTC. Its protein product is CASSLAAALETQYF.

V is TRBV28 and J is TRBJ1-4, with D unclear. CDR3 size: 13 residues. Trimming took 6 bases from V and 7 from J, leaving 12 bases between them. Germline V gene data show CDR1 as MDHEN and CDR2 as SYDVKM. DNA for the CDR3: TGTGCCAGCAGCGTCAGTGGCGGTGAAAAACTGTTTTTT. Translating gives CASSVSGGEKLFF.

The chain is built from TRBV5-5 and TRBJ2-5; possible D gene TRBD2, 6 bases. Trimming took off 0 bases at V and 2 bases at J, with 11 bases between the two ends. Germline-derived CDR1 and CDR2 are SGHKS and YYEKEE (reference sequence). This CDR3 contains 15 residues. CDR3 sequence (DNA): TGTGCCAGCAGCTTGGCCGGGAGCGGGCAAGAGACCCAGTACTTC. This codes for CASSLAGSGQETQYF.

CDR3 DNA sequence: TGTGCCAGCAGCTTAATGGTTGCGAGCACGGACACTGAAGCTTTCTTT. Protein product: CASSLMVASTDTEAFF. The chain has TRBV7-8 and TRBJ1-1; D not certain. This CDR3 comprises 16 residues. Germline V gene lookup returns CDR1 SGHVS and CDR2 FQNEAQ. V shed 2 bases and J shed 3 bases, with 16 bases lying between them.

On this clone itself: The same CDR3 also results from other DNA sequences found in this sample. The chain joins TRBV9 to TRBJ2-7; D is possibly TRBD2 (5 bases). With 0 bases removed from V and 4 bases from J, the gap between germline ends came to 11 bases. Germline values: CDR1 SGDLS, CDR2 YYNGEE. The CDR3 extends over 14 amino acids. The CDR3 DNA reads TGTGCCAGCAGCGTAGGTGGGAGTGGGTACGAGCAGTACTTC. Amino acids: CASSVGGSGYEQYF.

The chain couples TRBV28 to TRBJ2-1; 13 bases are a match to TRBD2. The germline CDR1 and CDR2 sequences are MDHEN and SYDVKM. This CDR3 comprises 16 residues. V gave up 3 bases and J gave up 7 bases; unmatched junction bases: 6. The CDR3 reads CASSLWTSGSGNEQFF. The CDR3 DNA is TGTGCCAGCAGTTTGTGGACTAGCGGGAGCGGTAATGAGCAGTTCTTC.

The rearrangement joins TRBV16 to TRBJ2-1; 7 bases fit TRBD1. The trim removed 6 bases at V and 6 bases at J, leaving 5 bases unmatched. This CDR3 region has 13 residues. The V gene's germline CDR1 is KGHSY and CDR2 FQNENV. CDR3 sequence reads: CASSRQGPNEQFF. The CDR3, as DNA: TGTGCCAGCAGTCGACAGGGCCCCAATGAGCAGTTCTTC.